This passage covers 15 T cell receptor beta chains from one sample sequenced in a study of cytomegalovirus exposure and HLA in healthy donors. A multiplex PCR was run with 60 Vbeta primers and 13 Jbeta primers. Assay used: immunoSEQ multiplex PCR; TCRdb lists only in-frame clones, some missing. The sample lists roughly 120,000 clones; around 80% were seen once. Sequencing was performed on PBMCs. The receptors shown here come from a man aged 50 to 59 in good health and CMV-seronegative.

The chain employs TRBV28 and TRBJ1-5, with TRBD1 as a possible D gene (5 bases). The CDR3 length is 15 residues. In germline, CDR1 is MDHEN, CDR2 SYDVKM. The ends were cut back, 5 bases at V and 4 bases at J, with 15 bases in the middle. The chain's CDR3 is CASSPAPGVNQPQHF. The CDR3, as DNA: TGTGCCAGCAGTCCCGCTCCGGGGGTGAATCAGCCCCAGCATTTT. Supplemented by reference TRBV28 and TRBJ1-5, the full variable domain reads DVKVTQSSRYLVKRTGEKVFLECVQDMDHENMFWYRQDPGLGLRLIYFSYDVKMKEKGDIPEGYSVSREKKERFSLILESASTNQTSMYLCASSPAPGVNQPQHFGDGTRLSIL.

The V and J genes are TRBV6-1 and TRBJ2-4; TRBD1 matches at 8 bases. The CDR3 is 20 amino acids. Germline trimming cut 4 bases from V and 1 base from J; bases unmatched to any gene: 18. From germline, CDR1 is MNHNS and CDR2 SASEGT. CDR3 in amino acids: CASSATWTGQAELAKNIQYF. In DNA, the CDR3 is TGTGCCAGCAGTGCTACGTGGACAGGGCAGGCTGAATTGGCCAAAAACATTCAGTACTTC.

The rearrangement links TRBV7-2 to TRBJ1-1, with D maybe TRBD1 (5 bases). The length of the CDR3 is 12 residues. Germline V gene lookup returns CDR1 SGHTA and CDR2 FQGNSA. Trimming took off 5 bases at V and 7 bases at J, with 11 bases between the two ends. In nucleotides, the CDR3 is TGTGCCAGCAGCACCAGGGTTTTTGAAGCTTTCTTT. It translates to CASSTRVFEAFF.

This chain links TRBV5-8 with TRBJ2-7; TRBD1 agrees at 7 bases. The junction had 10 bases not matched to a gene; V was cut back by 4 bases and J by 12 bases. CDR1 is SGHTS, CDR2 YDEGEE, per germline. The CDR3 runs 12 residues. CDR3 region: CASSPRGRGLYF. Written as DNA, the CDR3 is TGTGCCAGCAGCCCCCGGGGCAGGGGGTTGTACTTC. Looking up the rest from reference TRBV5-8 and TRBJ2-7 gives the full variable domain: EAGVTQSPTHLIKTRGQQATLRCSPISGHTSVYWYQQALGLGLQFLLWYDEGEERNRGNFPPRFSGRQFPNYSSELNVNALELEDSALYLCASSPRGRGLYFGPGTRLTVT.

The V and J genes are TRBV10-3 and TRBJ1-1; weak D call: TRBD1 (5 bases). Trimming cost V 1 base and J 1 base, with 7 bases left between them. Germline V lookup: CDR1 ENHRY, CDR2 SYGVKD. The CDR3 runs to 14 residues. CDR3 coding DNA: TGTGCCATCAGTGAGTTAACAGGGAACACTGAAGCTTTCTTT. Translating gives CAISELTGNTEAFF.

This sequence joins TRBV5-6 and TRBJ2-3, with a tentative D call TRBD1 (6 bases). V was shortened by 4 bases and J by 2 bases, with 26 bases between the two germline ends. The CDR3 contains 19 residues. The V gene's germline CDR1 is SGHDT and CDR2 YYEEEE. CDR3 sequence (DNA): TGTGCCAGCAGCCTGCTCGCAGCCGACGTCGACAGGACCACAGATACGCAGTATTTT. Protein product: CASSLLAADVDRTTDTQYF.

This chain links TRBV9 with TRBJ2-5; TRBD1 aligns across 9 bases. CDR1 and CDR2 from the germline V gene are SGDLS and YYNGEE. The CDR3 sequence is 15 residues long. The V gene end was trimmed by 3 bases and the J gene end by 1 base; junction bases not matched to a gene: 4. The CDR3 DNA follows: TGTGCCAGCAGCGGGCCGGGACAGGGCCAAGAGACCCAGTACTTC. Protein: CASSGPGQGQETQYF.

This clone was counted a few times. The gene calls are TRBV4-2 and TRBJ2-5; possibly TRBD2 for D (6 bases). Trimming removed 0 bases from V and 8 bases from J, with 34 bases in between. The CDR3 length is 21 residues. Germline V gene sequence: CDR1 LGHNA, CDR2 YNFKEQ. The CDR3 protein is CASSQESRGLGLIQAQGTQYF. CDR3 in DNA: TGTGCCAGCAGCCAAGAAAGCCGGGGGTTGGGACTCATCCAAGCTCAAGGCACCCAGTACTTC.

The chain employs TRBV11-2 and TRBJ2-2, with D possibly being TRBD2 (7 bases). V was clipped by 2 bases and J by 7 bases, with 11 bases between them. Per germline, CDR1 SGHAT and CDR2 FQNNGV. The CDR3 length is 14 residues. In DNA form, the CDR3 reads TGTGCCAGCAGCTTACGGGGGGCAGGCGGGGAGCTGTTTTTT. Translation gives CASSLRGAGGELFF. Full variable domain (outside the CDR3, taken from reference TRBV11-2 and TRBJ2-2): EAGVAQSPRYKIIEKRQSVAFWCNPISGHATLYWYQQILGQGPKLLIQFQNNGVVDDSQLPKDRFSAERLKGVDSTLKIQPAKLEDSAVYLCASSLRGAGGELFFGEGSRLTVL.

The chain is built from TRBV18 and TRBJ1-1; TRBD1 aligns across 7 bases. V dropped 4 bases and J dropped 3; count of bases not matched to a gene: 8. The length of the CDR3 is 15 residues. Germline V gene lookup returns CDR1 KGHSH and CDR2 LQKENI. The DNA for the CDR3 is TGTGCCAGCTCACACTCGACAGGGTGGGACACTGAAGCTTTCTTT. This codes for CASSHSTGWDTEAFF.

The chain couples TRBV2 to TRBJ1-6; D is undetermined. The CDR3 runs 14 residues. The V end was cut by 5 bases, the J end by 4 bases, with 9 bases between. Looked up from germline, CDR1 is SNHLY and CDR2 is FYNNEI. The CDR3 spells CASSLRPYNSPLHF. The DNA of the CDR3 is TGTGCCAGCAGTTTGAGGCCTTATAATTCACCCCTCCACTTT.

The V call is TRBV9, the J call TRBJ1-1, with TRBD1 matching 7 bases. V gave up 4 bases and J gave up 4 bases; unmatched junction bases: 4. The CDR3 is 13 residues long. CDR1 is SGDLS and CDR2 is YYNGEE in the germline V gene. The CDR3 sequence is CASSTGQLTEAFF. CDR3 nucleotides: TGTGCCAGCAGCACGGGACAGCTCACTGAAGCTTTCTTT.

The V and J genes are TRBV5-1 and TRBJ2-1, with 7 nucleotides matching TRBD2. The length of the CDR3 is 15 residues. CDR1 is SGHRS and CDR2 is YFSETQ in the germline V gene. V was clipped by 3 bases and J by 9 bases; unmatched bases: 12. CDR3: CASSYYGLGSCEQFF. CDR3 DNA: TGCGCCAGCAGCTACTACGGACTAGGTAGTTGTGAGCAGTTCTTC. The variable domain in full, with the rest retrieved from reference TRBV5-1 and TRBJ2-1, is KAGVTQTPRYLIKTRGQQVTLSCSPISGHRSVSWYQQTPGQGLQFLFEYFSETQRNKGNFPGRFSGRQFSNSRSEMNVSTLELGDSALYLCASSYYGLGSCEQFFGPGTRLTVL.

This CDR3 is CSVDAAYGEQFF. CDR3 in DNA: TGCAGCGTTGATGCAGCGTACGGTGAGCAGTTCTTC. This chain uses TRBV29-1 with TRBJ2-1; no reliable D call. V dropped 3 bases and J dropped 9 bases, with 12 bases sitting between them. Germline CDR1 reads SQVTM; CDR2 reads ANQGSEA. The CDR3 extends over 12 amino acids.

Written as DNA, the CDR3 is TGTGCCAGCAGCACACTCCGACTAGCCAATGAGCAGTTCTTC. Translation: CASSTLRLANEQFF. The rearrangement uses TRBV9 and TRBJ2-1, with 7 bases aligning to TRBD2. The CDR3 has 14 amino acids. V gave up 4 bases and J gave up 6 bases; unmatched junction bases: 7. The germline V gene encodes CDR1 SGDLS and CDR2 YYNGEE.